This T cell receptor (beta chain) was identified during a study of blood T cells in healthy people across ages. The authors ran a second PCR of roughly 6 to 12 cycles using a sample-barcoded 5' primer and a J-beta primer mix. MiXCR, run by TCRdb on the 5' RACE reads, gives a single entry per CDR3 protein. The data hold around 690,000 distinct CDR3 sequences, with around 54% observed a single time. Study findings and constraints: Without sorted subsets, naive and antigen-experienced compartments could not be conclusively compared.

Concerning this clonotype itself: Its antigen is undetermined. Germline and junction disagree at one end, which may indicate a read error.

This CDR3 spans 15 amino acids. CDR1 is SQVTM, CDR2 ANQGSEA, per germline. Every donor gave approximately 10 milliliters of peripheral blood. The sequencing sample was made of blood. The chain is built from TRBV29-1 and TRBJ2-1; 12 bases agree with TRBD1. The origin of this receptor is a man in his 60s in good health. For the CDR3, the DNA is TGCAGCGTTGAAGGGGACAGGGGGCGCAACAATGATCAGTTCTTC. Its protein is CSVEGDRGRNNDQFF.